The 20 T cell receptor beta chains presented below share a single source sample, sequenced in a study of blood T cell repertoires in COVID-19. Sequenced by immunoSEQ multiplex PCR; TCRdb stores in-frame clones only, minus some. The table has approximately 120,000 clones, 70% to 90% seen once; the top ten hold approximately 18%. Sequenced material: peripheral blood. These receptors originate from a woman aged 55-70 years with acute or convalescent COVID-19.

The chain combines TRBV7-3 with TRBJ1-6; the match to TRBD1 covers 8 bases. V was clipped by 5 bases and J by 10 bases; unmatched bases: 7. The CDR3 is made up of 14 amino acids. Germline assignment: CDR1 SGHTA and CDR2 FQGTGA. In DNA, the CDR3 is TGTGCCAGCAGCCTGACAGGGGTGGAATCACCCCTCCACTTT. Its protein product is CASSLTGVESPLHF.

This chain links TRBV6-5 with TRBJ2-7; 8 nucleotides match TRBD2. The CDR3 spans 15 residues. With V trimmed by 5 bases and J by 2 bases, 8 bases remained unmatched. Germline CDR1 MNHEY, CDR2 SVGAGI. The CDR3 nucleotides are TGTGCCAGCAGTCAATCCCGGGGGGGGCCCTACGAGCAGTACTTC. Its translation is CASSQSRGGPYEQYF.

The chain joins TRBV6-1 to TRBJ2-1, with D maybe TRBD1 (5 bases). CDR3 length: 12 amino acids. Trimming pared 2 bases from V and 8 bases from J, leaving 7 bases between. Germline-derived CDR1 and CDR2 are MNHNS and SASEGT. The CDR3 DNA sequence: TGTGCCAGCAGTGAACAGGGCGATGAGCAGTTCTTC. Protein sequence: CASSEQGDEQFF.

CDR3 sequence: CASSMGWGANTGELFF. CDR3 DNA sequence: TGTGCCAGCAGTATGGGCTGGGGGGCGAACACCGGGGAGCTGTTTTTT. V usage is TRBV28 and J usage is TRBJ2-2; possibly TRBD2 for D (6 bases). With 5 bases removed from V and 0 bases from J, the gap between germline ends came to 13 bases. Germline CDR1 and CDR2: MDHEN and SYDVKM. The CDR3 has 16 residues.

The genes are TRBV20-1 and TRBJ1-2; D might be TRBD1 (5 bases). The CDR3 length is 11 residues. The germline V gene encodes CDR1 DFQATT and CDR2 SNEGSKA (reference sequence). V lost 6 bases and J lost 6, with 11 bases in between. CDR3 DNA: TGCAGTGCGGCCTCAGGGAATGGCTACACCTTC. Translated, it gives CSAASGNGYTF.

The gene calls are TRBV6-5 and TRBJ2-2; the match to TRBD2 covers 7 bases. This CDR3 contains 15 residues. The germline V gene encodes CDR1 MNHEY and CDR2 SVGAGI. The ends lost 6 bases at V and 5 bases at J; junction bases unmatched: 9. The CDR3 is CASRGGSGWTGELFF. The CDR3 DNA reads TGTGCCAGCAGGGGGGGTAGCGGGTGGACCGGGGAGCTGTTTTTT.

The chain carries TRBV19 and TRBJ2-1; no firm D call. The V end lost 9 bases, the J end lost 4 bases, and 16 bases lay between the germline ends. CDR1 LNHDA and CDR2 SQIVND come from the germline V gene (reference sequence). The CDR3 is 14 amino acids. The CDR3 loop reads CASGPAGFYNEQFF. In DNA, the CDR3 is TGTGCCAGCGGTCCCGCAGGTTTTTACAATGAGCAGTTCTTC.

The chain links TRBV2 to TRBJ1-5; 9 positions agree with TRBD1. With 7 bases clipped from V and 5 bases from J, the junction kept 9 bases outside the gene matches. The length of the CDR3 is 15 residues. Looked up from germline, CDR1 is SNHLY and CDR2 is FYNNEI. The CDR3 loop reads CASTGLRTGDQPQHF. CDR3 coding DNA: TGTGCCAGCACTGGACTACGGACAGGGGATCAGCCCCAGCATTTT.

This rearrangement joins TRBV7-3 to TRBJ2-5; no firm D call. The V end lost 5 bases, the J end lost 1 base, and 8 bases lay between the germline ends. Per the germline V gene, CDR1 is SGHTA and CDR2 is FQGTGA. The CDR3 extends over 13 amino acids. CDR3 loop: CASSPSGQETQYF. CDR3 DNA sequence: TGTGCCAGCAGCCCCTCGGGCCAAGAGACCCAGTACTTC.

V and J are TRBV15 and TRBJ2-2, with 12 bases identical to TRBD2. With 8 bases clipped from V and 5 bases from J, the junction kept 0 bases outside the gene matches. Germline V CDR1 and CDR2: LNHNV, YYDKDF (reference sequence). This CDR3 comprises 13 residues. The CDR3 reads CATGLAGTGELFF. The CDR3 region has the DNA TGTGCCACCGGACTAGCGGGGACCGGGGAGCTGTTTTTT.

This clone was observed a few times. The chain employs TRBV21-1 and TRBJ2-2; TRBD1 reflects the table's D call only, with no check against the DNA. TRBV21-1 corresponds to a pseudogene. The CDR3 is 18 residues long. The chain's CDR3 is CASSPTGRLTSNTGELFF. The CDR3, as DNA: TGTGCCAGCAGCCCCACAGGCCGACTTACTTCGAACACCGGGGAGCTGTTTTTT.

This clone was observed a handful of times. The chain recombines TRBV16 with TRBJ1-5, with D maybe TRBD1 (5 bases). The V end lost 4 bases, the J end lost 2 bases, and 15 bases lay between the germline ends. The CDR3 runs to 16 residues. In germline, CDR1 is KGHSY, CDR2 FQNENV. The CDR3 DNA reads TGTGCCAGCAGCCTGAAATTAGCGGGGGGCAATCAGCCCCAGCATTTT. The encoded protein is CASSLKLAGGNQPQHF. Together with reference TRBV16 and TRBJ1-5, the CDR3 gives the full variable domain: GEEVAQTPKHLVRGEGQKAKLYCAPIKGHSYVFWYQQVLKNEFKFLISFQNENVFDETGMPKERFSAKCLPNSPCSLEIQATKLEDSAVYFCASSLKLAGGNQPQHFGDGTRLSIL.

The V gene is TRBV7-2, the J gene TRBJ1-2, with a weak D call TRBD1 (5 bases). This CDR3 is 15 amino acids long. The germline V gene encodes CDR1 SGHTA and CDR2 FQGNSA. The V end was cut by 3 bases, the J end by 7 bases, with 18 bases between. The CDR3 here is CASSLAGRQGGGYTF. The CDR3 nucleotides read TGTGCCAGCAGCTTGGCTGGGAGGCAGGGTGGTGGCTACACCTTC.

The rearrangement uses TRBV10-2 and TRBJ2-3; D is uncertain. V was cut by 5 bases and J by 5 bases, with 5 bases left in between. CDR3 length: 11 residues. CDR1 and CDR2 from the germline V gene are WSHSY and SAAADI. The CDR3 coding sequence is TGCGCCAGCAGTCTCCGAGATACGCAGTATTTT. Encoded protein: CASSLRDTQYF.

This clone came up once. The J gene is TRBJ1-4, the V gene TRBV6-5; possibly TRBD1 for D (5 bases). The ends were cut back, 2 bases at V and 6 bases at J, with 10 bases in the middle. Germline CDR1 and CDR2: MNHEY and SVGAGI. The CDR3 has 14 amino acids. The CDR3 here is CASSYGGGYEKLFF. For the CDR3, the DNA is TGTGCCAGCAGTTACGGGGGGGGGTATGAAAAACTGTTTTTT.

The chain uses TRBV24-1 and TRBJ2-2; 7 nucleotides align to TRBD2. Per the germline V gene, CDR1 is KGHDR and CDR2 is SFDVKD. The CDR3 consists of 14 residues. V lost 9 bases and J lost 3; bases outside the gene matches: 6. The CDR3 loop reads CATGGGGDTGELFF. CDR3 coding DNA: TGTGCCACCGGTGGTGGGGGGGACACCGGGGAGCTGTTTTTT.

This chain connects TRBV7-2 to TRBJ1-6; D not resolved. The germline V gene has CDR1 SGHTA and CDR2 FQGNSA. Between the trimmed V and J ends, which lost 5 bases and 14 bases, there was a span of 13 bases. The CDR3 totals 12 residues. The CDR3 here is CASSRRGFTLHF. In nucleotides, the CDR3 is TGTGCCAGCAGCCGACGGGGATTCACCCTCCACTTT. The full variable domain, in which reference TRBV7-2 and TRBJ1-6 provide the parts outside the CDR3, is GAGVSQSPSNKVTEKGKDVELRCDPISGHTALYWYRQSLGQGLEFLIYFQGNSAPDKSGLPSDRFSAERTGGSVSTLTIQRTQQEDSAVYLCASSRRGFTLHFGNGTRLTVT.

This clone was counted a few times. V gene TRBV27 combines with J gene TRBJ2-2; 8 positions match TRBD2. The CDR3 spans 15 residues. Per germline, CDR1 MNHEY and CDR2 SMNVEV (reference sequence). V was pared by 5 bases and J by 3 bases, with 5 bases of the junction left unmatched. CDR3 sequence reads: CASSPRGGDTGELFF. CDR3 in DNA: TGTGCCAGCAGTCCCCGGGGGGGGGACACCGGGGAGCTGTTTTTT.

V and J are TRBV9 and TRBJ2-5, with a tentative D call TRBD2 (5 bases). Germline V lookup: CDR1 SGDLS, CDR2 YYNGEE. V lost 4 bases and J lost 5, with 27 bases in between. The CDR3 spans 18 residues. CDR3 region: CASSRGPSRLPRWETQYF. As DNA, the CDR3 is TGTGCCAGCAGCAGAGGGCCTAGCCGGCTACCCAGGTGGGAGACCCAGTACTTC.

This clone was observed a few times. Other DNA sequences in the sample encode the same CDR3. The chain couples TRBV5-1 to TRBJ2-5, with D tentatively TRBD2 (5 bases). The CDR3 sequence is 13 residues long. CDR1 and CDR2 from the germline V gene are SGHRS and YFSETQ. V gave up 0 bases and J gave up 4 bases, with 7 bases separating them. CDR3 nucleotide sequence: TGCGCCAGCAGCTTGGGAGGAGGAGAGACCCAGTACTTC. Amino acids: CASSLGGGETQYF.